This T cell receptor beta chain was captured in a study of sequential checkpoint blockade in melanoma. Study overall: Randomization was 1:1 between first-line nivolumab→ipilimumab and ipilimumab→nivolumab.

The repertoire was sequenced with immunoSEQ multiplex PCR; TCRdb's copy has only in-frame clones and lacks some. Counted here are under 50,000 clones, roughly 90% occurring once; the ten biggest clones make up around 12%. Treatment specified: randomized to nivolumab then ipilimumab (arm A) or the reverse (arm B). None of the patients previously received DNA-damaging chemotherapy. Live CD3+CD8+ CD19− CD56− cells were sorted from PBMCs. This specimen was CD8+ T cells sorted from blood (inferred from file names), taken from a patient given nivolumab and ipilimumab in sequence. The source is a human donor with melanoma.

The CDR3 DNA sequence: TGTGCCAGCAGCCAAGACATCTGGAACACTGAAGCTTTCTTT. This encodes CASSQDIWNTEAFF. The chain links TRBV7-9 to TRBJ1-1, with D hard to call. V was pared by 5 bases and J by 1 base, with 11 bases between. This CDR3 region has 14 residues. Germline CDR1 reads SEHNR; CDR2 reads FQNEAQ (reference sequence).